A single sample is the source of the 28 T cell receptor beta chains below, sequenced in a study of spatial heterogeneity in lung cancer. Via MiXCR, TCRdb re-called the 5' RACE reads, giving one row per CDR3 protein. The sample records 40,000 to 45,000 distinct CDR3 sequences, 6% to 7.5% being singletons. As to time point: sample taken at primary tumor resection. Whole RNA was taken from tumor, nontumor lung or frozen PBMC; it was then sequenced unsorted. Sequences were derived from PBMCs, sampled at surgery. The receptors stem from a female donor with early-stage non-small cell lung cancer.

The sample holds many counts of this clonotype. The chain has TRBV20-1 and TRBJ2-7; D remains unclear. The V gene lost 2 bases and the J gene lost 1 base, with 15 bases spanning the gap. CDR1 and CDR2 (germline): DFQATT, SNEGSKA (reference sequence). There are 15 residues in the CDR3. The CDR3: CSARSGDGLSYEQYF. In nucleotides, the CDR3 is TGCAGTGCTAGAAGTGGTGATGGGCTTTCCTACGAGCAGTACTTC.

In the case of this clonotype: This sequence may be a read error, since a much larger clone differs from it by one base. The chain joins TRBV7-2 to TRBJ1-1; no definite D call. Germline lookup yields CDR1 SGHTA and CDR2 FQGNSA. V was pared by 5 bases and J by 2 bases, with 9 bases between. The CDR3 contains 13 residues. CDR3 in amino acids: CASSPAFNTEAFF. Written as DNA, the CDR3 is TGTGCCAGCAGCCCCGCTTTTAACACTGAAGCTTTCTTT.

This clonotype appeared many times. The genes are TRBV27 and TRBJ1-5; D is perhaps TRBD1 (5 bases). V was clipped by 4 bases and J by 1 base, with 14 bases between them. Germline V CDR1 and CDR2: MNHEY, SMNVEV (reference sequence). The CDR3 extends over 16 amino acids. The CDR3 sequence: CASSSHGTVSNQPQHF. The CDR3 nucleotides are TGTGCCAGCAGTTCACACGGGACGGTCAGCAATCAGCCCCAGCATTTT.

The chain joins TRBV3-1 to TRBJ2-1; D is unclear. Germline CDR1 and CDR2: LGHDT and YNNKEL (reference sequence). V was pared by 1 base and J by 6 bases, with 4 bases between. CDR3 length: 12 amino acids. The DNA of the CDR3 is TGTGCCAGCAGCCAAGTTAGCAATGAGCAGTTCTTC. Encoded protein: CASSQVSNEQFF.

This clonotype has just a few counts. The V and J genes are TRBV10-1 and TRBJ2-5; D ambiguous. Trimming shortened V by 6 bases and J by 3 bases, and 11 bases separated the two germline ends. The CDR3 runs 13 residues. Germline assignment: CDR1 WNHNN and CDR2 SYGVQD (reference sequence). The CDR3 DNA sequence: TGCGCCAGCAGCCCTACGCCGAAAGAGACCCAGTACTTC. Translating gives CASSPTPKETQYF.

This clonotype was detected a few times. V gene TRBV12-3 or TRBV12-4 combines with J gene TRBJ1-1; the D is unclear. Between the trimmed V and J ends, which lost 6 bases and 5 bases, there was a span of 13 bases. This CDR3 comprises 13 residues. The CDR3 nucleotides are TGTGCCAGCAGCCCCCAGTTGGTAACTGAAGCTTTCTTT. Its translation: CASSPQLVTEAFF.

This clonotype has a count of ten or more. The rearrangement uses TRBV7-6 and TRBJ2-1; TRBD2 agrees at 7 bases. With V trimmed by 4 bases and J by 6 bases, 18 bases remained unmatched. Germline CDR1 is SGHVS and CDR2 is FNYEAQ. There are 18 residues in the CDR3. CDR3 sequence (DNA): TGTGCCAGCAGCTCCCGTCGGGGGGACGCTACAGGTGCCAATGAGCAGTTCTTC. It specifies CASSSRRGDATGANEQFF.

This clonotype was counted many times. The J gene is TRBJ2-3, the V gene TRBV7-2, with D perhaps matching TRBD2 (6 bases). V shed 6 bases and J shed 6 bases, with 10 bases lying between them. Germline V gene data show CDR1 as SGHTA and CDR2 as FQGNSA. The CDR3 loop spans 12 amino acids. The CDR3 bases are TGTGCCAGCAGGGGGAGCGGGGATACGCAGTATTTT. Protein product: CASRGSGDTQYF.

This clonotype came up a few times. The V gene is TRBV10-2, the J gene TRBJ1-2, with D possibly matching TRBD1 (6 bases). Germline V gene lookup returns CDR1 WSHSY and CDR2 SAAADI. Trimming cost V 4 bases and J 4 bases, with 16 bases left between them. The CDR3 sequence is 15 residues long. CDR3 in amino acids: CASSAAMTGSYGYTF. The CDR3 nucleotides are TGCGCCAGCAGTGCGGCAATGACAGGAAGCTATGGCTACACCTTC.

This clonotype turned up a few times. The rearrangement links TRBV18 to TRBJ1-1; D unclear. Trimming took off 3 bases at V and 3 bases at J, with 8 bases between the two ends. The CDR3 has 13 amino acids. Germline CDR1 reads KGHSH; CDR2 reads LQKENI. CDR3 in amino acids: CASSPREDTEAFF. The CDR3 bases are TGTGCCAGCTCACCGAGGGAAGACACTGAAGCTTTCTTT. Variable domain in full (rest from reference TRBV18 and TRBJ1-1): NAGVMQNPRHLVRRRGQEARLRCSPMKGHSHVYWYRQLPEEGLKFMVYLQKENIIDESGMPKERFSAEFPKEGPSILRIQQVVRGDSAAYFCASSPREDTEAFFGQGTRLTVV.

The gene calls are TRBV7-9 and TRBJ2-7; D gene uncertain. The CDR3 is 11 residues long. The ends were cut back, 5 bases at V and 4 bases at J, with 6 bases in the middle. CDR1 is SEHNR, CDR2 FQNEAQ, per germline (reference sequence). The CDR3: CASSPYYEQYF. CDR3 nucleotide sequence: TGTGCCAGCAGCCCGTATTACGAGCAGTACTTC.

This clonotype came up many times. This sequence joins TRBV4-3 and TRBJ1-2; possible D gene TRBD1, 5 bases. Germline V gives CDR1 LGHNA, CDR2 YSLEER. Deletions cut 4 bases from V and 8 bases from J, with 14 bases between. The CDR3 totals 13 residues. The CDR3: CASSLTVPGGYTF. Here the CDR3 DNA reads TGCGCCAGCAGCCTGACAGTACCAGGCGGCTACACCTTC.

This clonotype showed up many times. The V gene is TRBV20-1, the J gene TRBJ2-4, with 7 nucleotides matching TRBD1. CDR3 length equals 14 residues. Germline-derived CDR1 and CDR2 are DFQATT and SNEGSKA (reference sequence). V lost 4 bases and J lost 1; bases outside the gene matches: 4. Here the CDR3 reads CSANKQGAKNIQYF. The CDR3 region has the DNA TGCAGTGCTAACAAACAGGGGGCCAAAAACATTCAGTACTTC.

As concerns this clonotype: A single base separates this from a much larger clone, so it may be a read error. This sequence joins TRBV6-2 or TRBV6-3 and TRBJ2-7; D unclear. The CDR3 sequence is 14 residues long. Germline loops: CDR1 MNHEY, CDR2 SVGEGT. The CDR3 DNA is TGTGCCAGGAGTTACTCATGGGGAACCTACGAGCAGTACTTC. Amino acid sequence: CARSYSWGTYEQYF.

This clonotype was recorded at least ten times. The rearrangement links TRBV12-3 or TRBV12-4 to TRBJ2-7, with D hard to call. The V and J ends lost 7 bases and 10 bases respectively, with 14 bases between them. This CDR3 spans 11 amino acids. DNA for the CDR3: TGTGCCAGCAAGTCGCGGATGGTACAGTACTTC. This sequence encodes CASKSRMVQYF.

This clonotype was counted many times. The chain joins TRBV5-1 to TRBJ2-7, with 12 nucleotides matching TRBD2. The germline V gene encodes CDR1 SGHRS and CDR2 YFSETQ. The CDR3 sequence is 15 residues long. Trimming cost V 0 bases and J 7 bases; bases outside gene matches: 5. CDR3 nucleotide sequence: TGCGCCAGCAGCTTGGCCGGACTAGCGGGGCAAGAGCAGTACTTC. Amino acid sequence: CASSLAGLAGQEQYF.

This clonotype turned up a few times. The chain uses TRBV18 and TRBJ2-2; 7 nucleotides line up with TRBD1. Germline-derived CDR1 and CDR2 are KGHSH and LQKENI. The CDR3 totals 15 residues. V was clipped by 2 bases and J by 7 bases; unmatched bases: 7. The chain's CDR3 is CASSPNRQGFGELFF. CDR3 nucleotides: TGTGCCAGCTCACCAAATCGACAGGGCTTCGGGGAGCTGTTTTTT.

This clonotype was observed many times. The CDR3 loop reads CASSEDRFAYEQYF. The DNA of the CDR3 is TGTGCCAGCAGCGAAGACAGGTTTGCCTACGAGCAGTACTTC. V is TRBV11-2 and J is TRBJ2-7; tentatively, D is TRBD1 (6 bases). The V end lost 5 bases, the J end lost 2 bases, and 13 bases lay between the germline ends. Germline values: CDR1 SGHAT, CDR2 FQNNGV. The CDR3 has 14 amino acids.

This rearrangement joins TRBV9 to TRBJ1-5; D gene uncertain. This CDR3 contains 15 residues. V was shortened by 4 bases and J by 6 bases, with 17 bases between the two germline ends. The germline gives CDR1 SGDLS, CDR2 YYNGEE. CDR3 nucleotides: TGTGCCAGCAGCCCCGCGGGTGGAAAGGGTCAGCCCCAGCATTTT. As protein: CASSPAGGKGQPQHF.

This clonotype was detected only a few times. V usage is TRBV7-6 and J usage is TRBJ1-5, with TRBD1 identical over 9 bases. The CDR3 extends over 14 amino acids. Losses at the gene ends were 5 bases for V and 5 bases for J; bases not matched to a gene: 4. Germline V gene data show CDR1 as SGHVS and CDR2 as FNYEAQ. In nucleotides, the CDR3 is TGTGCCAGCAGCCCAAACAGGGGGCATCAGCCCCAGCATTTT. This gives the protein CASSPNRGHQPQHF.

This clonotype occurred many times. The chain is built from TRBV12-3 or TRBV12-4 and TRBJ2-1, with D possibly TRBD1 on 6 matching bases. V was clipped by 5 bases and J by 0 bases, with 11 bases between them. This CDR3 has 15 amino acids. The CDR3 coding sequence is TGTGCCAGCAGTCTTAGGACAGTCTCCTACAATGAGCAGTTCTTC. It translates to CASSLRTVSYNEQFF.

This clonotype was recorded many times. The rearrangement uses TRBV20-1 and TRBJ2-7; 10 nucleotides align to TRBD2. The CDR3 loop spans 15 amino acids. The V and J ends lost 5 bases and 4 bases, in that order; junction bases with no gene match: 11. Germline lookup yields CDR1 DFQATT and CDR2 SNEGSKA (reference sequence). The CDR3 sequence: CSALSPVTSGYEQYF. CDR3 DNA sequence: TGCAGTGCTTTATCCCCCGTGACTAGCGGGTACGAGCAGTACTTC.

This clonotype came up many times. CDR3 DNA: TGTGCCAGCAGTTACGGGACAGGGACCTACAATGAGCAGTTCTTC. The encoded protein is CASSYGTGTYNEQFF. The chain links TRBV6-5 to TRBJ2-1, with TRBD1 matching 9 bases. The CDR3 consists of 15 residues. V trimming: 2 bases; J trimming: 2 bases; junction bases outside the gene matches: 1. Germline CDR1 reads MNHEY; CDR2 reads SVGAGI.

This clonotype was seen ten or more times. The chain uses TRBV5-1 and TRBJ1-2; D is undetermined. CDR1 is SGHRS, CDR2 YFSETQ, per germline. V gave up 0 bases and J gave up 2 bases, with 14 bases separating them. The CDR3 spans 16 residues. As DNA, the CDR3 is TGCGCCAGCAGCTTGGCCGGGCGGACGGAGAACTATGGCTACACCTTC. Protein sequence: CASSLAGRTENYGYTF.

The J gene is TRBJ1-2, the V gene TRBV7-2, with D uncertain. The CDR3 spans 14 residues. V dropped 4 bases and J dropped 4 bases, with 13 bases sitting between them. Looked up from germline, CDR1 is SGHTA and CDR2 is FQGNSA. This chain's CDR3 is CASSSPGVPYGYTF. The CDR3 DNA sequence: TGTGCCAGCAGCTCCCCCGGGGTTCCCTATGGCTACACCTTC.

In this sample, this clonotype turned up a few times. The chain links TRBV7-2 to TRBJ2-3; unclear D gene. Germline CDR1 is SGHTA and CDR2 is FQGNSA. The CDR3 extends over 12 amino acids. V was shortened by 5 bases and J by 4 bases, with 7 bases between the two germline ends. The CDR3 nucleotides read TGTGCCAGCAGCCTCCTAGCAGATACGCAGTATTTT. It is translated as CASSLLADTQYF.

The V call is TRBV28, the J call TRBJ1-2; possibly TRBD1 for D (5 bases). V lost 6 bases, J lost 0 bases, and 8 bases lay in between. The CDR3 contains 13 residues. Germline-derived CDR1 and CDR2 are MDHEN and SYDVKM. In DNA, the CDR3 is TGTGCCAGCAGCCTGACAGCTAACTATGGCTACACCTTC. Amino acid sequence: CASSLTANYGYTF.

This clonotype was detected ten times or more. The CDR3 DNA follows: TGCGCCAGCAGCTTGAGCGGAGACAACTATGGCTACACCTTC. Encoded protein: CASSLSGDNYGYTF. The chain uses TRBV5-1 and TRBJ1-2; D remains ambiguous. CDR1 and CDR2 (germline): SGHRS, YFSETQ. The CDR3 covers 14 residues. The V and J ends lost 1 base and 2 bases respectively, with 9 bases between them. The whole variable domain, filled in from reference TRBV5-1 and TRBJ1-2, reads KAGVTQTPRYLIKTRGQQVTLSCSPISGHRSVSWYQQTPGQGLQFLFEYFSETQRNKGNFPGRFSGRQFSNSRSEMNVSTLELGDSALYLCASSLSGDNYGYTFGSGTRLTVV.